These T cell receptor beta chains were read from a single sample in a study of blood T cell repertoires in COVID-19. Sequenced by immunoSEQ multiplex PCR; TCRdb stores in-frame clones only, minus some. The sample records fewer than 350,000 clones, 85% being singletons. The material sequenced was PBMCs or T cells enriched from blood (not recorded which). The receptor source for this set is a woman aged 45-60 years who had recovered from COVID-19. Both conserved end residues are part of each CDR3. D genes are given only for firm matches. Clone size appears in some rows only: once, few, many, or a class for an expanded clone.

abundance,v_gene,d_gene,j_gene,CDR3nt,CDR3aa
few,TRBV11-2,TRBD2,TRBJ2-7,TGTGCCAGCAGCGAACGACTGACTAGCGAATCCTACGAGCAGTACTTC,CASSERLTSESYEQYF
NA,TRBV11-1,TRBD1,TRBJ2-2,TGTGCCAGCAGCTTAGCCGGGACAGGGGACACCGGGGAGCTGTTTTTT,CASSLAGTGDTGELFF
few,TRBV9,NA,TRBJ1-2,TGTGCCAGCAGCGTAGACTCAGGGGTTGGCTATGGCTACACCTTC,CASSVDSGVGYGYTF
NA,TRBV7-2,NA,TRBJ1-6,TGTGCCACCCAGGGTAGTCGAAATTCACCCCTCCACTTT,CATQGSRNSPLHF
NA,TRBV29-1,TRBD1,TRBJ2-7,TGCAGCGTAGGACCGACAGGGCCAAACGAGCAGTACTTC,CSVGPTGPNEQYF
few,TRBV25-1,TRBD1,TRBJ2-7,TGTGCCAGCAGTGGCCGACAGGGGAGGCACGAGCAGTACTTC,CASSGRQGRHEQYF
once,TRBV30,NA,TRBJ1-4,TGTGCCTGGAACGCGGGTCTTGGAGAAAAACTGTTTTTT,CAWNAGLGEKLFF
NA,TRBV7-8,TRBD1,TRBJ1-1,TGTGCCAGCAGCGAGGGACAGGGAGGATACACTGAAGCTTTCTTT,CASSEGQGGYTEAFF
NA,TRBV4-2,TRBD2,TRBJ2-7,TGTGCCAGCAGCCAAGATAGGGGGGGGACTAGCGTTACCTACGAGCAGTACTTC,CASSQDRGGTSVTYEQYF
few,TRBV5-1,NA,TRBJ1-2,TGCGCCAGCAGCTTGTGGGGCGGTGGCTACACCTTC,CASSLWGGGYTF
NA,TRBV2,NA,TRBJ1-2,TGTGCCAGCAGCCCTACAGTAGGGGATGGCTACACCTTC,CASSPTVGDGYTF
NA,TRBV20-1,NA,TRBJ2-5,TGCAGTGCTAGTTTTCTTTCGGAGACCCAGTACTTC,CSASFLSETQYF
NA,TRBV11-3,TRBD2,TRBJ2-5,TGTGCCAGCAGCTCCGGACTAGCGGGGGGCCAAGAGACCCAGTACTTC,CASSSGLAGGQETQYF
NA,TRBV13,TRBD2,TRBJ2-2,TGTGCCAGCAGCCGCCGGTTCGAGCGGGGGGCCCCCGGGGAGCTGTTTTTT,CASSRRFERGAPGELFF
NA,TRBV11-2,NA,TRBJ1-1,TGTGCCAGCAGCTCACAGATGAACACTGAAGCTTTCTTT,CASSSQMNTEAFF
NA,TRBV16,NA,TRBJ1-2,TGTGCCAGCAGCCAATCGGGAGGAGAAAATGGCTACACCTTC,CASSQSGGENGYTF
NA,TRBV11-3,TRBD1,TRBJ2-1,TGTGCCAGCAGTTCCGGGACAGAATACAATGAGCAGTTCTTC,CASSSGTEYNEQFF
NA,TRBV28,TRBD1,TRBJ1-1,TGTGCCAGCACTGGGGGGACAGCCCCTGAAGCTTTCTTT,CASTGGTAPEAFF
NA,TRBV5-5,NA,TRBJ1-5,TGTGCCAGCAGCTTGGCTGGGGGCTTCGATCAGCCCCAGCATTTT,CASSLAGGFDQPQHF
once,TRBV11-3,TRBD2,TRBJ2-5,TGTGCCAGCAGCTTAGGAGGCGGGGGAGAGACCCAGTACTTC,CASSLGGGGETQYF
few,TRBV27,TRBD1,TRBJ1-5,TGTGCCAGCAGTTTGGAACAGGGGTCTCAGCCCCAGCATTTT,CASSLEQGSQPQHF
NA,TRBV19,NA,TRBJ1-2,TGTGCCAGTAGTATAAGGGGGAACTATGGCTACACCTTC,CASSIRGNYGYTF
NA,TRBV30,NA,TRBJ1-2,TGTGCCTGGAGTGTACGAGGGGGAAAGGGGTTATTGGGCTACACCTTC,CAWSVRGGKGLLGYTF
NA,TRBV10-3,NA,TRBJ1-2,TGTGCCATCAGTATGGACAGCTATGGCTACACCTTC,CAISMDSYGYTF
NA,TRBV20-1,TRBD2,TRBJ2-5,TGCAGTGCTAGTAAGGTTCCGACTAGCGGGTTTGAGGCCCAGTACTTC,CSASKVPTSGFEAQYF
few,TRBV6-5,TRBD2,TRBJ2-7,TGTGCCAGCAGTTACGCTCCGAGCGGGAGGACCTACGAGCAGTACTTC,CASSYAPSGRTYEQYF
NA,TRBV27,NA,TRBJ1-2,TGTGCCAGCAGTTTATCGCGGGCGAACTATGGCTACACCTTC,CASSLSRANYGYTF
NA,TRBV10-3,TRBD1,TRBJ2-1,TGTGCCATCAGCTCCGGGACAGTCAATGAGCAGTTCTTC,CAISSGTVNEQFF
NA,TRBV28,TRBD2,TRBJ2-1,TGTGCCAGCAGTTTAGCGGGGGGCATAAAAAACAATGAGCAGTTCTTC,CASSLAGGIKNNEQFF
few,TRBV6-2/TRBV6-3,NA,TRBJ2-7,TGTGCCAGCAGCATTAGCTACGAGCAGTACTTC,CASSISYEQYF
NA,TRBV5-4,NA,TRBJ1-1,TGTGCCAGCAGCTTTGATCGGAGCAACACTGAAGCTTTCTTT,CASSFDRSNTEAFF
NA,TRBV13,TRBD2,TRBJ2-7,TGTGCCAGCAGCCCGGGCCGACTAGCGGGAGAGCAGTACTTC,CASSPGRLAGEQYF
NA,TRBV5-1,NA,TRBJ2-6,TGCGCCAGCAGCCAAACCACAGGGAGCGGGGCCAACGTCCTGACTTTC,CASSQTTGSGANVLTF
once,TRBV7-9,NA,TRBJ2-1,TGTGCCAGCAGCCTATGGACTAATAATGAGCAGTTCTTC,CASSLWTNNEQFF
NA,TRBV6-5,NA,TRBJ2-5,TGTGCCAGCAGTTACTCGAGGCAAGAGACCCAGTACTTC,CASSYSRQETQYF
once,TRBV4-1,TRBD1,TRBJ2-1,TGCGCCAGCAGCCAAGTGGGACAGGGGGACAATGAGCAGTTCTTC,CASSQVGQGDNEQFF
NA,TRBV19,TRBD2,TRBJ2-5,TGTGCCACTACGCCTAGCGGGAGTGGAGAGACCCAGTACTTC,CATTPSGSGETQYF
NA,TRBV2,TRBD1,TRBJ2-4,TGTGCCAGCAGTCGTGACAGGGCTGCCAAAAACATTCAGTACTTC,CASSRDRAAKNIQYF
NA,TRBV28,NA,TRBJ1-6,TGTGCCAGCAGTTCCCCTTCAGGGCCTAATTCACCCCTCCACTTT,CASSSPSGPNSPLHF
NA,TRBV19,TRBD1,TRBJ2-7,TGTGCCAGTAGTATCCGGGACAGACGTTACGAGCAGTACTTC,CASSIRDRRYEQYF
NA,TRBV30,TRBD2,TRBJ2-1,TGTGCCTGGCTTAGCGGGGCCTACAATGAGCAGTTCTTC,CAWLSGAYNEQFF
few,TRBV11-2,NA,TRBJ1-1,TGTGCCAGCAGCTTCGAGCTATACACTGAAGCTTTCTTT,CASSFELYTEAFF
NA,TRBV4-1,TRBD1,TRBJ1-4,TGCGCCAGCAGCCAAGAGGTAGCCGGGACAGGTAATGAAAAACTGTTTTTT,CASSQEVAGTGNEKLFF
NA,TRBV18,TRBD1,TRBJ2-7,TGTGCCAGCTCAAAGACTGCCGGGACAGGGGGATTAGTCTACGAGCAGTACTTC,CASSKTAGTGGLVYEQYF
NA,TRBV10-1,NA,TRBJ2-1,TGCGCCAGCAGCCGGGACTCTAATTGGAATGAGCAGTTCTTC,CASSRDSNWNEQFF
NA,TRBV30,NA,TRBJ1-1,TGTGCCTGGAGTGCAGGGGAGAACACTGAAGCTTTCTTT,CAWSAGENTEAFF